One sample yielded the 25 T cell receptor beta chains listed below, sequenced in a study of shared clonotypes between healthy human individuals (dated by TCRdb to about 2020). Library preparation employed the immunoSEQ multiplex PCR assay. TCRdb obtained this table from immuneACCESS and retained in-frame rearrangements with V and J assigned. These tables miss some clones; where compared with another copy, unresolved V genes account for less than half of the shortfall, and the remainder is unexplained. Counted in this sample were over 1.4 million clones; more than 95% of them appeared once. The top ten clonotypes cover 1.2% of the sample. The sequencing input was naive CD4+ T cells sorted from blood. The sample's cell subset or site label, decoded: CD45RA+ positively selected. All receptors come from a man aged 25 to 40 in good health.

The J gene is TRBJ1-3, the V gene TRBV7-9; 8 nucleotides agree with TRBD1. The CDR3 consists of 15 residues. The germline V gene encodes CDR1 SEHNR and CDR2 FQNEAQ (reference sequence). The ends lost 7 bases at V and 3 bases at J; junction bases unmatched: 8. The CDR3, as DNA: TGTGCCAGCATAAAATGGACAGGGCATGGAAACACCATATATTTT. Translating gives CASIKWTGHGNTIYF. Full variable domain (missing parts from reference TRBV7-9 and TRBJ1-3): DTGVSQNPRHKITKRGQNVTFRCDPISEHNRLYWYRQTLGQGPEFLTYFQNEAQLEKSRLLSDRFSAERPKGSFSTLEIQRTEQGDSAMYLCASIKWTGHGNTIYFGEGSWLTVV.

The rearrangement uses TRBV27 and TRBJ2-3; TRBD2 matches 10 bases. Germline V CDR1 and CDR2: MNHEY, SMNVEV (reference sequence). The CDR3 is 15 amino acids. With 5 bases clipped from V and 0 bases from J, the junction kept 2 bases outside the gene matches. In nucleotides, the CDR3 is TGTGCCAGCAGTAGCGGGAGGGATAGCACAGATACGCAGTATTTT. It specifies CASSSGRDSTDTQYF.

The V gene is TRBV12-5, the J gene TRBJ2-4; 8 nucleotides align to TRBD2. CDR3 length equals 22 residues. CDR1 LGHNT and CDR2 FRNRAP come from the germline V gene. J gave up 0 bases and V 5 bases, and 24 bases lay outside the gene matches. The CDR3 spells CASGAVPLLAARMTTAKNIQYF. The CDR3 DNA is TGTGCTAGTGGTGCCGTACCCCTACTAGCGGCACGAATGACGACAGCCAAAAACATTCAGTACTTC.

The chain has TRBV5-1 and TRBJ2-7; no reliable D call. From germline, CDR1 is SGHRS and CDR2 YFSETQ. The CDR3 totals 14 residues. Trimming shortened V by 1 base and J by 5 bases, and 13 bases separated the two germline ends. CDR3 DNA sequence: TGCGCCAGCAGCTTGAATTGGAGTGACGACGAGCAGTACTTC. It translates to CASSLNWSDDEQYF.

V and J are TRBV5-1 and TRBJ1-1; TRBD1 aligns across 9 bases. Germline-derived CDR1 and CDR2 are SGHRS and YFSETQ. The trim removed 5 bases at V and 4 bases at J, leaving 6 bases unmatched. CDR3 length equals 14 residues. CDR3 nucleotide sequence: TGCGCCAGCAGACAGGGACAGGGTTCCACTGAAGCTTTCTTT. Protein product: CASRQGQGSTEAFF.

This clone was counted once. The chain joins TRBV4-1 to TRBJ2-3, with a weak D call TRBD2 (5 bases). The CDR3 runs 16 residues. V lost 1 base, J lost 7 bases, and 18 bases lay in between. Germline CDR1 and CDR2: MGHRA and YSYEKL. The DNA of the CDR3 is TGCGCCAGCAGCCAAGGGTTAGCGTCCAAACCGAATACGCAGTATTTT. Translating it yields CASSQGLASKPNTQYF.

The genes are TRBV7-9 and TRBJ1-5; tentative D call: TRBD1 (6 bases). The CDR3 has 13 residues. The germline gives CDR1 SEHNR, CDR2 FQNEAQ (reference sequence). Trimming took 5 bases from V and 4 from J, leaving 9 bases between them. CDR3 sequence: CASSPGQNQPQHF. In DNA form, the CDR3 reads TGTGCCAGCAGCCCCGGACAGAATCAGCCCCAGCATTTT.

This chain joins TRBV11-3 and TRBJ2-7, with D possibly being TRBD1 (6 bases). CDR1 SGHNT and CDR2 YENEEA come from the germline V gene. There are 14 residues in the CDR3. Trimming cost V 5 bases and J 0 bases, with 11 bases left between them. This CDR3 is CASSPKGVSYEQYF. The CDR3 DNA sequence: TGTGCCAGCAGCCCAAAGGGGGTCTCCTACGAGCAGTACTTC.

In this sample, this clone turned up once. The chain links TRBV6-4 to TRBJ2-2; no definite D call. This CDR3 is 13 amino acids long. With 6 bases removed from V and 2 bases from J, the gap between germline ends came to 7 bases. CDR1 and CDR2 from the germline V gene are MRHNA and SNTAGT. The CDR3 loop reads CASRPHNTGELFF. The CDR3 nucleotides read TGTGCCAGCAGACCACATAACACCGGGGAGCTGTTTTTT.

The J gene is TRBJ2-7, the V gene TRBV5-4; either TRBD1 or TRBD2 may fit D (5 bases each). The CDR3 is made up of 13 amino acids. The germline V gene has CDR1 SGHNT and CDR2 YYREEE (reference sequence). Trimming pared 4 bases from V and 5 bases from J, leaving 13 bases between. The CDR3 loop is CASSAGIRDEQYF. In DNA form, the CDR3 reads TGTGCCAGCAGCGCCGGGATCAGGGACGAGCAGTACTTC.

J is TRBJ2-3 and V is TRBV5-6, with D perhaps being TRBD1 or TRBD2 (5 bases each). CDR3 size: 18 residues. From germline, CDR1 is SGHDT and CDR2 YYEEEE. Trimming removed 4 bases at V and 2 bases at J, with 23 bases between. This CDR3 reads CASSNPPRGTGHTDTQYF. The CDR3 region has the DNA TGTGCCAGCAGCAACCCGCCCCGGGGCACAGGACACACAGATACGCAGTATTTT. Variable domain in full (rest from reference TRBV5-6 and TRBJ2-3): DAGVTQSPTHLIKTRGQQVTLRCSPKSGHDTVSWYQQALGQGPQFIFQYYEEEERQRGNFPDRFSGHQFPNYSSELNVNALLLGDSALYLCASSNPPRGTGHTDTQYFGPGTRLTVL.

This sequence joins TRBV18 and TRBJ2-7; TRBD1 agrees at 10 bases. J gave up 0 bases and V 3 bases, and 2 bases lay outside the gene matches. CDR3 size: 15 residues. Germline CDR1 is KGHSH and CDR2 is LQKENI. Here the CDR3 reads CASSPDRGSSYEQYF. In nucleotides, the CDR3 is TGTGCCAGCTCACCGGACAGGGGGTCCTCCTACGAGCAGTACTTC.

The J gene is TRBJ2-7, the V gene TRBV9; 9 positions match TRBD2. The CDR3 has 15 amino acids. Germline V CDR1 and CDR2: SGDLS, YYNGEE. The J segment lost 2 bases and the V segment lost 2 bases, leaving 5 bases of the junction unmatched. Written as DNA, the CDR3 is TGTGCCAGCAGCGTGACTAGCGGCGCTACCTACGAGCAGTACTTC. Protein product: CASSVTSGATYEQYF. Variable domain in full (rest from reference TRBV9 and TRBJ2-7): DSGVTQTPKHLITATGQRVTLRCSPRSGDLSVYWYQQSLDQGLQFLIQYYNGEERAKGNILERFSAQQFPDLHSELNLSSLELGDSALYFCASSVTSGATYEQYFGPGTRLTVT.

CDR3 residues: CAWWDRKNTGELFF. The CDR3 DNA follows: TGTGCCTGGTGGGACAGAAAAAACACCGGGGAGCTGTTTTTT. This chain joins TRBV30 and TRBJ2-2, with 7 bases fitting TRBD1. Germline V gene sequence: CDR1 GTSNPN, CDR2 SVGIG (reference sequence). The CDR3 has 14 amino acids. Trimming removed 5 bases from V and 2 bases from J; junction bases left unmatched: 5.

Worth noting for this clone: The same CDR3 also results from other DNA sequences found in this sample. The chain links TRBV5-1 to TRBJ1-5, with 9 bases lining up with TRBD1. The junction had 2 bases not matched to a gene; V was cut back by 0 bases and J by 4 bases. Germline V gene data show CDR1 as SGHRS and CDR2 as YFSETQ. The CDR3 contains 15 residues. DNA for the CDR3: TGCGCCAGCAGCTTGGGGGACAGGGAGAATCAGCCCCAGCATTTT. This translates into CASSLGDRENQPQHF.

The CDR3: CASIEDTGELFF. As DNA, the CDR3 is TGCGCCAGCATCGAAGACACCGGGGAGCTGTTTTTT. This rearrangement joins TRBV5-1 to TRBJ2-2; D uncertain. Germline CDR1 and CDR2: SGHRS and YFSETQ. V dropped 6 bases and J dropped 3 bases, with 6 bases sitting between them. This CDR3 has 12 amino acids.

The gene calls are TRBV28 and TRBJ2-5; 9 bases match TRBD1. V gave up 6 bases and J gave up 4 bases; unmatched junction bases: 9. Germline V gives CDR1 MDHEN, CDR2 SYDVKM. The CDR3 length is 15 residues. CDR3 in amino acids: CASSSGQGYRETQYF. The CDR3 nucleotides read TGTGCCAGCAGCTCCGGACAGGGGTACCGAGAGACCCAGTACTTC.

The chain has TRBV5-1 and TRBJ2-5, with 8 bases lining up with TRBD2. Trimming at V came to 5 bases and at J to 2 bases, leaving 17 bases not matched to a gene. The CDR3 extends over 18 amino acids. Looked up from germline, CDR1 is SGHRS and CDR2 is YFSETQ. The CDR3 DNA sequence: TGCGCCAGCAGTTATTGGCCCAGCGGGGGTCAGGGGCAAGAGACCCAGTACTTC. Amino acid sequence: CASSYWPSGGQGQETQYF.

This clone came up once. This chain links TRBV5-1 with TRBJ2-7; D is possibly TRBD1 (6 bases). Deletions cut 7 bases from V and 4 bases from J, with 15 bases between. This CDR3 has 13 amino acids. CDR1 and CDR2 from the germline V gene are SGHRS and YFSETQ. CDR3 residues: CASGSQGAYEQYF. CDR3 nucleotides: TGCGCCAGCGGATCACAGGGAGCGTACGAGCAGTACTTC.

This chain links TRBV9 with TRBJ1-2; a weak D match, TRBD1 (6 bases). Germline V gives CDR1 SGDLS, CDR2 YYNGEE. The CDR3 length is 15 residues. V was pared by 4 bases and J by 2 bases, with 15 bases between. CDR3 region: CASSLKWGGNYGYTF. The CDR3 region has the DNA TGTGCCAGCAGCCTCAAGTGGGGGGGCAACTATGGCTACACCTTC.

The J gene is TRBJ2-6, the V gene TRBV5-4; no reliable D call. Trimming took off 0 bases at V and 1 base at J, with 11 bases between the two ends. The germline CDR1 and CDR2 sequences are SGHNT and YYREEE (reference sequence). This CDR3 spans 17 amino acids. CDR3 DNA: TGTGCCAGCAGCTTGGGGGCCAGTACTTCTGGGGCCAACGTCCTGACTTTC. This codes for CASSLGASTSGANVLTF. The full variable domain, with the rest looked up from reference TRBV5-4 and TRBJ2-6, is ETGVTQSPTHLIKTRGQQVTLRCSSQSGHNTVSWYQQALGQGPQFIFQYYREEENGRGNFPPRFSGLQFPNYSSELNVNALELDDSALYLCASSLGASTSGANVLTFGAGSRLTVL.

The genes are TRBV28 and TRBJ1-2; 8 bases are a match to TRBD1. This CDR3 comprises 15 residues. Trimming at V came to 3 bases and at J to 4 bases, leaving 7 bases not matched to a gene. Germline V gives CDR1 MDHEN, CDR2 SYDVKM. As DNA, the CDR3 is TGTGCCAGCAGTTTCCCCGGACAGGGAAGCTATGGCTACACCTTC. Translation gives CASSFPGQGSYGYTF.

The chain links TRBV6-6 to TRBJ2-3, with TRBD2 matching 7 bases. With 4 bases clipped from V and 6 bases from J, the junction kept 4 bases outside the gene matches. The V gene's germline CDR1 is MNHNY and CDR2 SVGAGI (reference sequence). The CDR3 sequence is 13 residues long. In nucleotides, the CDR3 is TGTGCCAGCAGTTCCCACGGGAGGGATACGCAGTATTTT. Amino acids: CASSSHGRDTQYF.

DNA of the CDR3: TGTGCCAGCAGCTTAGATAGGAGCAGGGGGCCTGGAGAGACCCAGTACTTC. Translating gives CASSLDRSRGPGETQYF. The chain joins TRBV11-2 to TRBJ2-5, with 8 bases identical to TRBD1. Germline values: CDR1 SGHAT, CDR2 FQNNGV. V lost 0 bases, J lost 4 bases, and 10 bases stayed unmatched. This CDR3 region has 17 residues.

As DNA, the CDR3 is TGCGCCAGCAGTGGAGGGGGGGCCTACAATGAGCAGTTCTTC. It encodes CASSGGGAYNEQFF. This chain joins TRBV10-2 and TRBJ2-1; D possibly corresponds to TRBD2 (7 bases). The CDR3 is made up of 14 amino acids. CDR1 and CDR2 (germline): WSHSY, SAAADI. Deletions cut 4 bases from V and 2 bases from J, with 9 bases between.